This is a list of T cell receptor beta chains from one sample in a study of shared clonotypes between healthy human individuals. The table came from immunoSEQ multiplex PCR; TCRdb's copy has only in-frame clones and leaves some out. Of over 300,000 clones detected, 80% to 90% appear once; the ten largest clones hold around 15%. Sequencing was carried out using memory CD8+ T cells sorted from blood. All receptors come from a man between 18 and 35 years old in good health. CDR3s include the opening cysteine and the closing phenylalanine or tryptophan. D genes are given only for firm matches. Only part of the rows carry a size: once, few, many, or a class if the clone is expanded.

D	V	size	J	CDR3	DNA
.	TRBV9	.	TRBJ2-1	CASSVSRSAEDEQFF	TGTGCCAGCAGCGTGTCGCGCTCAGCTGAGGATGAGCAGTTCTTC
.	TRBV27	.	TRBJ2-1	CASSFLGLRNNEQFF	TGTGCCAGCAGTTTTTTGGGACTCCGAAACAATGAGCAGTTCTTC
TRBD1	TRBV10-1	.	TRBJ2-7	CASTGTGGERAYEQYF	TGCGCCAGCACCGGGACAGGGGGCGAGCGGGCCTACGAGCAGTACTTC
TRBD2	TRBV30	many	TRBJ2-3	CAWNLAGGTDTQYF	TGTGCCTGGAACCTAGCGGGAGGCACAGATACGCAGTATTTT
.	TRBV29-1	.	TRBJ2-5	CSVEPPDQETQYF	TGCAGCGTTGAACCCCCGGACCAAGAGACCCAGTACTTC
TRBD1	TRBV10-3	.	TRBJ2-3	CAISESAGGSTDTQYF	TGTGCCATCAGTGAGTCGGCAGGGGGTAGCACAGATACGCAGTATTTT
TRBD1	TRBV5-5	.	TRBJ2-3	CASREDRGMTDTQYF	TGTGCCAGCAGGGAGGACAGGGGTATGACAGATACGCAGTATTTT
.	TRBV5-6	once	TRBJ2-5	CASSLLGRRQRKETQYF	TGTGCCAGCAGCTTATTAGGTCGTAGACAGCGAAAAGAGACCCAGTACTTC
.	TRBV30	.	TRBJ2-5	CAGGTEDRGTQYF	TGTGCCGGAGGGACCGAAGACCGAGGGACCCAGTACTTC
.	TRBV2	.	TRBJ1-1	CASSGGTEAFF	TGTGCCAGCAGTGGGGGTACTGAAGCTTTCTTT
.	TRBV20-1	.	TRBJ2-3	CSRGIPDTQYF	TGCAGTAGAGGGATCCCAGATACGCAGTATTTT
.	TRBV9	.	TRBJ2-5	CASSVGGGHRETQYF	TGTGCCAGCAGCGTAGGAGGGGGGCACCGGGAGACCCAGTACTTC
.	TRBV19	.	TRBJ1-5	CASSIRDNQPQHF	TGTGCCAGTAGTATCAGGGATAATCAGCCCCAGCATTTT
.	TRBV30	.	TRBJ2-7	CAWSVQSGEGQYF	TGTGCCTGGAGTGTACAGTCGGGTGAAGGGCAGTACTTC
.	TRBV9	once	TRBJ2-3	CASSVGGEGHDTQYF	TGTGCCAGCAGCGTAGGTGGAGAGGGCCACGATACGCAGTATTTT
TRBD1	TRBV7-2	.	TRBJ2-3	CASSLLPGQGTDTQYF	TGTGCCAGCAGCTTGCTGCCGGGACAGGGGACAGATACGCAGTATTTT
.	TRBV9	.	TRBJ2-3	CASSVVGGTDTQYF	TGTGCCAGCAGCGTAGTTGGGGGCACAGATACGCAGTATTTT
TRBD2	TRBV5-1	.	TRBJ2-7	CASSLALAETGDEQYF	TGCGCCAGCAGCTTGGCTCTAGCGGAAACGGGAGACGAGCAGTACTTC